A selection of T cell receptor beta chains follows, all from one sample in a study of T cells expressing NK-cell markers. No DNA is given; TCRdb re-called the 5' RACE reads and lists each CDR3 protein once. The sample data list hundreds of thousands of distinct CDR3 sequences. Material for sequencing was blood T cells: a sorted CD56 or NKG2C T cell subset, CD4+ or CD8+ T cells, or bulk PBMC T cells (not recorded which). These receptors were collected from a woman aged 18 to 75 in good health. Each CDR3 is given with its conserved first and last residue.

J	V	CDR3
TRBJ2-1	TRBV5-1	CASSSPTGTLHEQFF
TRBJ1-1	TRBV4-3	CASSQDWENTEAFF
TRBJ1-1	TRBV6-5	CASSYLGGGTEAFF
TRBJ2-5	TRBV7-9	CASSLAVLGQGQETQYF
TRBJ1-2	TRBV11-2	CASSSREGYTF
TRBJ2-1	TRBV20-1	CSARSGGEVYNEQFF
TRBJ2-2	TRBV3-1	CASSQVRGGSTGELFF
TRBJ1-1	TRBV11-2	CASSSRYGAKGAFF
TRBJ2-1	TRBV5-5	CASSPLSGSSYNEQFF
TRBJ2-1	TRBV5-6	CASSRTYNEQFF
TRBJ2-2	TRBV7-3	CASSPGGPTGELFF
TRBJ2-2	TRBV11-2	CASSLEVTSGSRGELFF
TRBJ2-2	TRBV19	CASSIEGGELFF
TRBJ1-5	TRBV4-2	CASSTRDGQNQPQHF
TRBJ2-3	TRBV3-1	CASSQGNLAGGRGDTQYF
TRBJ1-4	TRBV9	CASSEGDRDYEKLFF
TRBJ2-2	TRBV5-1	CASSSDSVGTNTGELFF
TRBJ2-5	TRBV20-1	CSASRGPKETQYF
TRBJ2-5	TRBV4-3	CASSQGVWTGQETQYF
TRBJ2-5	TRBV5-4	CASSPRPKETQYF
TRBJ2-1	TRBV6-5	CASSYSDSIAEQFF
TRBJ2-5	TRBV3-1	CAGSQDPGRETQYF
TRBJ2-2	TRBV20-1	CSARTSGRGNTGELFF